Included here is one T cell receptor (beta chain) sequence, with context. The sample carries other DNA sequences with the same CDR3. This entry comes from a study of blood T cell repertoires in COVID-19. The CDR3 covers 13 residues. The V gene end was trimmed by 8 bases and the J gene end by 7 bases; junction bases not matched to a gene: 9. CDR1 and CDR2 (germline): MDHEN, SYDVKM. Measured with immunoSEQ multiplex PCR; TCRdb has only the in-frame clones, and not every one. The data show 200,000 or so clones, approximately 84% seen once. Sequencing was done on a sample of peripheral blood. This chain connects TRBV28 to TRBJ1-2, with 8 nucleotides matching TRBD1. The sequence came from a man older than 75 with acute or convalescent COVID-19. CDR3 DNA sequence: TGTGCCAGCGTGTCAGGACAGGGAGGTGGCTACACCTTC. Translation: CASVSGQGGGYTF.